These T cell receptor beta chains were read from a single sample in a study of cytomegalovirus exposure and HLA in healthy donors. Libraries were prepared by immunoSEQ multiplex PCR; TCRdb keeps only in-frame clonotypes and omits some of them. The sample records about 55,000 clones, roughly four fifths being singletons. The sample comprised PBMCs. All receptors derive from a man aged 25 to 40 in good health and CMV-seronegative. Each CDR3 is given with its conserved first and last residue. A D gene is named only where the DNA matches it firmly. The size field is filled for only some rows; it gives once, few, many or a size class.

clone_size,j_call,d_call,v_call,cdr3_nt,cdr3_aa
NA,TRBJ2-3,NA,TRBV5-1,TGCGCCAGCAGCTTAAGCGTGGTAAATACGCAGTATTTT,CASSLSVVNTQYF
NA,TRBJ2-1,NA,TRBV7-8,TGTGCCAGCAGCCCCATGGCCGGGAGAACCAACTCCTACAATGAGCAGTTCTTC,CASSPMAGRTNSYNEQFF
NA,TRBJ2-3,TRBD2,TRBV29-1,TGCAGCGTTGACCGGACTAGCGAATCCACAGATACGCAGTATTTT,CSVDRTSESTDTQYF
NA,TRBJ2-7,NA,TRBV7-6,TGTGCCAGCAGCCCTACGGGGAGCTACGAGCAGTACTTC,CASSPTGSYEQYF
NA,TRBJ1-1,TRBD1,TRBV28,TGTGCCAGCAACTTGGACAGGGTGACTGAAGCTTTCTTT,CASNLDRVTEAFF
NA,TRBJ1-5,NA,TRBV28,TGTGCCAGCAGTTTACGAGGGGCGGGAAGACGCAATCAGCCCCAGCATTTT,CASSLRGAGRRNQPQHF
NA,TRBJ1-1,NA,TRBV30,TGTGCCTGGACGAGTTACAGGAACACTGAAGCTTTCTTT,CAWTSYRNTEAFF
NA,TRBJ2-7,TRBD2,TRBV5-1,TGCGCCAGCAGCTCGATAGCGGGGGGGCAGTTTTACGAGCAGTACTTC,CASSSIAGGQFYEQYF
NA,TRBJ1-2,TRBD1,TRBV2,TGTGCCAGCAGTGGAAACAGGGGACTGGTCGGCTATGGCTACACCTTC,CASSGNRGLVGYGYTF
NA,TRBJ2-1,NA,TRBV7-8,TGTGCCAGCACTGACAGCTACAATGAGCAGTTCTTC,CASTDSYNEQFF
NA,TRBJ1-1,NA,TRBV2,TGTGCCAGCAGTAAAGAACGGGACACTGAAGCTTTCTTT,CASSKERDTEAFF
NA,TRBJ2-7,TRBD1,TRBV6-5,TGTGCCAGCAGAGGACAGGTTCAAGGTGTCTACGAGCAGTACTTC,CASRGQVQGVYEQYF
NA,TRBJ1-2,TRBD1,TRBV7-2,TGTGCCAGCAGCCCGGACAGGGCATCCTATGGCTACACCTTC,CASSPDRASYGYTF
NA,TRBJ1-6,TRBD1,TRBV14,TGTGCCAGCAGCTCGGACAGGGTCAATTCACCCCTCCACTTT,CASSSDRVNSPLHF
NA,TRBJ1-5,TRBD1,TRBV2,TGTGCCAGCAGTTTTACAGGGGTTCAGCCCCAGCATTTT,CASSFTGVQPQHF
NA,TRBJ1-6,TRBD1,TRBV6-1,TGTGCCAGCACCCCGGGACAGGAATTTAATTCACCCCTCCACTTT,CASTPGQEFNSPLHF
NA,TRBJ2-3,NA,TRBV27,TGTGCCAGCAGTTCTCGGGGGTGGGGCACAGATACGCAGTATTTT,CASSSRGWGTDTQYF
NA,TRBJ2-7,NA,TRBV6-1,TGTGCCAGCAGTGAAATGCCACAGCAAACCTACGAGCAGTACTTC,CASSEMPQQTYEQYF
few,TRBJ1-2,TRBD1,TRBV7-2,TGTGCCAGCAGCTTGGGACAGGGCTCGGCCTATGGCTACACCTTC,CASSLGQGSAYGYTF
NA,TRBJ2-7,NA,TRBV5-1,TGCGCCAGCAGCTTGGGACAGTCCTACGAGCAGTACTTC,CASSLGQSYEQYF
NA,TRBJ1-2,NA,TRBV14,TGTGCCAGCAGCCAAGGGGACTGGGCTACTTATGGCTACACCTTC,CASSQGDWATYGYTF
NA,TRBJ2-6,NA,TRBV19,TGTGCCAGTACCCTCCGGGGGACCGCATCCGGTGGGGCCAACGTCCTGACTTTC,CASTLRGTASGGANVLTF
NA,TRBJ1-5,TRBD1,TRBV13,TGTGCCAGCAGCTACAGAGGCAGGGGGCACCAGCCCCAGCATTTT,CASSYRGRGHQPQHF
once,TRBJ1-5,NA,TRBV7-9,TGTGCCAGCAGCCCATTGACAGGCCAGCCCCAGCATTTT,CASSPLTGQPQHF
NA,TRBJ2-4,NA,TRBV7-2,TGTGCCAGCAGCTCATGGACAGACATTCAGTACTTC,CASSSWTDIQYF
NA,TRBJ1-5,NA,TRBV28,TGTGCCAGCAGGTCAAGCAATCAGCCCCAGCATTTT,CASRSSNQPQHF
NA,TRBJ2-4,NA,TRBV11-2,TGTGCCAGCAGCATCAGGGTCCCAGGGAGGAACATTCAGTACTTC,CASSIRVPGRNIQYF
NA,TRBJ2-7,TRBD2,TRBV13,TGTGCCAGCAGTATAACTAGCGGGAGCTCCTACGAGCAGTACTTC,CASSITSGSSYEQYF
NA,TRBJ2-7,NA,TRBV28,TGTGCCAGCAGTTCAACAGGGAGAGGACCGTCCTACGAGCAGTACTTC,CASSSTGRGPSYEQYF
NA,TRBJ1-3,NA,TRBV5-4,TGTGCCAGCAGCCTAGAGGGGGTAAATGGAAACACCATATATTTT,CASSLEGVNGNTIYF
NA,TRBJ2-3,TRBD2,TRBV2,TGTGCCAGCATTCGGCTAGCGGGTCCTGCTACGCAGTATTTT,CASIRLAGPATQYF
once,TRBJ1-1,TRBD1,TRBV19,TGTGCCAGTAGTATTAACAGGGGAGGCACTGAAGCTTTCTTT,CASSINRGGTEAFF
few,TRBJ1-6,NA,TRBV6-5,TGTGCCAGCAGACCGGGACACGATAATTCACCCCTCCACTTT,CASRPGHDNSPLHF
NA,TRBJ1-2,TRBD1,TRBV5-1,TGCGCCAGCAGCTTGGAGGGGACAGGGCTTGGCTATGGCTACACCTTC,CASSLEGTGLGYGYTF
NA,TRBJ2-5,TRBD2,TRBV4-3,TGCGCCAGCAGTGTTCTGGGGGGGGAGACCCAGTACTTC,CASSVLGGETQYF
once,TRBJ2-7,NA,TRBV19,TGTGCCAGTAGTGTCTTTCTGGACAGATCCTACGAGCAGTACTTC,CASSVFLDRSYEQYF
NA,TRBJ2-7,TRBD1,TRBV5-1,TGCGCCAGCAGCCCAAGGGACAGGGCCGGGGAGCAGTACTTC,CASSPRDRAGEQYF
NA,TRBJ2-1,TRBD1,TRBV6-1,TGTGCCAGCAGTGAACCAGGACAGGGGTACAATGAGCAGTTCTTC,CASSEPGQGYNEQFF
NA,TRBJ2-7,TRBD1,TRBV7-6,TGTGCCAGCAGCAGCGACAGGGGAGCCGAGCAGTACTTC,CASSSDRGAEQYF
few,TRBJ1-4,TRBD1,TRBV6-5,TGTGCCACCCGAAGGAACAGGGGTGCTAATGAAAAACTGTTTTTT,CATRRNRGANEKLFF
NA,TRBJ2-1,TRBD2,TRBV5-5,TGTGCCAGCAGCCCCATTATGACTAGCGGGGGATACAATGAGCAGTTCTTC,CASSPIMTSGGYNEQFF
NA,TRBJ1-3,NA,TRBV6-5,TGTGCCAGCACGGGCTCTGGAAACACCATATATTTT,CASTGSGNTIYF
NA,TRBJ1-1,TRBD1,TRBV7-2,TGTGCCAGCAGCTTCCAGCGGACAGGGACACTGAACACTGAAGCTTTCTTT,CASSFQRTGTLNTEAFF
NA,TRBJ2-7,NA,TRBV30,TGTGCCTGGAGTGTACAATCAGGGTCTCCCTACGAGCAGTACTTC,CAWSVQSGSPYEQYF
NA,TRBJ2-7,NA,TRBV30,TGTGCCTGGCGGGGACACATCGCCTACGAGCAGTACTTC,CAWRGHIAYEQYF
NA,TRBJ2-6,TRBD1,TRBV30,TGTGCCTGGAGTAAAGGGGGCGCTGGGGCCAACGTCCTGACTTTC,CAWSKGGAGANVLTF
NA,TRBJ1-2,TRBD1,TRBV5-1,TGCGCCAGCAGCTTGGCCTTGGGACAGACGTTCTATGGCTACACCTTC,CASSLALGQTFYGYTF
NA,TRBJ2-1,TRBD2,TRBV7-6,TGTGCCAGCAGCCTAAATAGCGGGAGGGCCTACAATGAGCAGTTCTTC,CASSLNSGRAYNEQFF
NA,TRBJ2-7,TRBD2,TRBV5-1,TGCGCCAGCAGCTTGGCCGGACTAGCGGTGTACGAGCAGTACTTC,CASSLAGLAVYEQYF
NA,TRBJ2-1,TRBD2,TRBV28,TGTGCCAGCAGTTTACTTCAGCGGGGGGGCAATGAGCAGTTCTTC,CASSLLQRGGNEQFF
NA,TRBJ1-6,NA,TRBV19,TGTGCCAGTACTTCGCGGAGGAATAATTCACCCCTCCACTTT,CASTSRRNNSPLHF
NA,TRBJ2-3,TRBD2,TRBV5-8,TGTGCCAGCAGCTTGGCCCGGCTAGCGGGGAGGTGGGGTGAAGATACGCAGTATTTT,CASSLARLAGRWGEDTQYF
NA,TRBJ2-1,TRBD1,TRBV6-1,TGTGCCAGCAGTGAGGTGGGACAGGGTTTCAATGAGCAGTTCTTC,CASSEVGQGFNEQFF
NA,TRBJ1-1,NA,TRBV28,TGTGCCAGCTTCCGGCTCAGGGGCGCCTCTGAAGCTTTCTTT,CASFRLRGASEAFF